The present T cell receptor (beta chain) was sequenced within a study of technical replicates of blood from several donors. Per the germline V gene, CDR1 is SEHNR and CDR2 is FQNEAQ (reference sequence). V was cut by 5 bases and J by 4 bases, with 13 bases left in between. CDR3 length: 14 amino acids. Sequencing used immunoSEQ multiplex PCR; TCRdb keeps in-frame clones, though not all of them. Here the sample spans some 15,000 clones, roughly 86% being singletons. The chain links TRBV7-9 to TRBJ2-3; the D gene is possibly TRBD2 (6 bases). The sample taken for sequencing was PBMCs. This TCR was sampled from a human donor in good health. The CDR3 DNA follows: TGTGCCAGCAGCCGAAGCGGAGGGGCAGATACGCAGTATTTT. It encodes CASSRSGGADTQYF. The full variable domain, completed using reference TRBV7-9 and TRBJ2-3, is DTGVSQNPRHKITKRGQNVTFRCDPISEHNRLYWYRQTLGQGPEFLTYFQNEAQLEKSRLLSDRFSAERPKGSFSTLEIQRTEQGDSAMYLCASSRSGGADTQYFGPGTRLTVL.